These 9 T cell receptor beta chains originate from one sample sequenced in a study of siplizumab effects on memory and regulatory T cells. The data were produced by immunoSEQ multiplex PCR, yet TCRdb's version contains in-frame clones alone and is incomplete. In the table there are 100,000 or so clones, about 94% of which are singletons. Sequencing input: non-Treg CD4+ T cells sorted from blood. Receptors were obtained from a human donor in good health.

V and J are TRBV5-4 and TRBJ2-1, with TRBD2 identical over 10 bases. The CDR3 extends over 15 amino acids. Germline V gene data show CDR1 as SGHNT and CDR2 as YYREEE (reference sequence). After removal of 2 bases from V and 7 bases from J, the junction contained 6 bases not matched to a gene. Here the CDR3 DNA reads TGTGCCAGCAGCTTTCCGGGACTAGCGAGAAATGAGCAGTTCTTC. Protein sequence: CASSFPGLARNEQFF.

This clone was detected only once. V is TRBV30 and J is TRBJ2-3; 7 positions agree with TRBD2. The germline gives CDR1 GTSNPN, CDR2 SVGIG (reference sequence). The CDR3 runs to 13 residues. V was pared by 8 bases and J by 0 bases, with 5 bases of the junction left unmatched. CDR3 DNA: TGTGCCCGAGGGCGGGAGAGCACAGATACGCAGTATTTT. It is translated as CARGRESTDTQYF.

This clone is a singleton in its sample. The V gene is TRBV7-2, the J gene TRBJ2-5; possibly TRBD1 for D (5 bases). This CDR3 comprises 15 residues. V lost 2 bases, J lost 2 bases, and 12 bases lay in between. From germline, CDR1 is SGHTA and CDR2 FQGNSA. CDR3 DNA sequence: TGTGCCAGCAGCTTAAGTGGACAAACTCAAGAGACCCAGTACTTC. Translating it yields CASSLSGQTQETQYF. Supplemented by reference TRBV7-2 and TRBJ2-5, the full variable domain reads GAGVSQSPSNKVTEKGKDVELRCDPISGHTALYWYRQSLGQGLEFLIYFQGNSAPDKSGLPSDRFSAERTGGSVSTLTIQRTQQEDSAVYLCASSLSGQTQETQYFGPGTRLLVL.

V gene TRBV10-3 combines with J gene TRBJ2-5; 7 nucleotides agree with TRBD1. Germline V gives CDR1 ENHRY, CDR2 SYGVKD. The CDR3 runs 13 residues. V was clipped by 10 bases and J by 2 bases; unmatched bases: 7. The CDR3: CATAGTAQETQYF. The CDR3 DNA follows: TGTGCCACCGCCGGGACAGCGCAAGAGACCCAGTACTTC.

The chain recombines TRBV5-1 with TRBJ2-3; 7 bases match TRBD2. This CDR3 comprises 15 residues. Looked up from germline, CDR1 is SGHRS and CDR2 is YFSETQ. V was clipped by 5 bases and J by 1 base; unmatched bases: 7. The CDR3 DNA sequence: TGCGCCAGCAGTTCTACTAGCGACGGCACAGATACGCAGTATTTT. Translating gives CASSSTSDGTDTQYF. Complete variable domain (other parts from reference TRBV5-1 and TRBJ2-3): KAGVTQTPRYLIKTRGQQVTLSCSPISGHRSVSWYQQTPGQGLQFLFEYFSETQRNKGNFPGRFSGRQFSNSRSEMNVSTLELGDSALYLCASSSTSDGTDTQYFGPGTRLTVL.

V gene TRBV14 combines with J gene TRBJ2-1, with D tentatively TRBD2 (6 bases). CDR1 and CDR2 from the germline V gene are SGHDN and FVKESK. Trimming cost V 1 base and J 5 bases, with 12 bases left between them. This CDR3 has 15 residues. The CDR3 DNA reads TGTGCCAGCAGCCAAGTGGGACTCTCGAACAATGAGCAGTTCTTC. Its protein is CASSQVGLSNNEQFF. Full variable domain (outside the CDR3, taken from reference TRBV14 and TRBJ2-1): EAGVTQFPSHSVIEKGQTVTLRCDPISGHDNLYWYRRVMGKEIKFLLHFVKESKQDESGMPNNRFLAERTGGTYSTLKVQPAELEDSGVYFCASSQVGLSNNEQFFGPGTRLTVL.

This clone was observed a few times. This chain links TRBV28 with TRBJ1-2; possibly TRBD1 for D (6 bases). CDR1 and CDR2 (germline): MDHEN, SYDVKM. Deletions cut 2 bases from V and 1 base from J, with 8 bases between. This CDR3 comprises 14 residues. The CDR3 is CASSLGQLNYGYTF. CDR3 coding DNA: TGTGCCAGCAGTTTAGGACAGCTTAACTATGGCTACACCTTC.

CDR3 sequence reads: CASSQDGVNPQPQHF. CDR3 bases: TGCGCCAGCAGCCAAGACGGCGTAAACCCGCAGCCCCAGCATTTT. The chain is built from TRBV4-1 and TRBJ1-5; D gene ambiguous. V lost 0 bases and J lost 7, with 13 bases in between. Germline CDR1 is MGHRA and CDR2 is YSYEKL. CDR3 length: 15 amino acids.

The CDR3 sequence is CASSYSRGAAQYF. CDR3 DNA: TGTGCCAGCAGTTACTCTCGGGGGGCCGCCCAGTACTTC. The chain links TRBV6-6 to TRBJ2-5; the D gene is possibly TRBD2 (7 bases). The CDR3 sequence is 13 residues long. V lost 0 bases, J lost 9 bases, and 11 bases lay in between. CDR1 is MNHNY, CDR2 SVGAGI, per germline (reference sequence).